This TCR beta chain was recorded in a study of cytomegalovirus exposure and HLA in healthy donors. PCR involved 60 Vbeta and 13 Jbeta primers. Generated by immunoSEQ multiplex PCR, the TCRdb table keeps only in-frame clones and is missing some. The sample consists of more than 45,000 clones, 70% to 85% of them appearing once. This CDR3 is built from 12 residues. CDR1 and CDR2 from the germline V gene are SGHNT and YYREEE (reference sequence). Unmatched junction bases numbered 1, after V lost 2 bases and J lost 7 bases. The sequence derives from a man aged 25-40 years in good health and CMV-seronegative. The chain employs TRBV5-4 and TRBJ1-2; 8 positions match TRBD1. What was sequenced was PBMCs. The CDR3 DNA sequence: TGTGCCAGCAGCTTTACAGGGGGTGGCTACACCTTC. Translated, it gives CASSFTGGGYTF.